The next 6 T cell receptor beta chains were all read from a single sample in a study of blood T cell repertoires in COVID-19 (dated by TCRdb to 2020 to 2021). Library construction relied on the immunoSEQ multiplex PCR assay. This immuneACCESS table, as held by TCRdb, lists in-frame sequences with V and J called but not all clones. Of the missing ones, under half trace to an unresolved V gene in checked studies; the others have no known cause. A total of about 230,000 clones appear in this sample, 88% of them only once. The ten most abundant clones make up roughly 2.6% of the sample. The sample taken for sequencing was peripheral blood. The origin of the receptors is a woman aged 55-69 years with acute or convalescent COVID-19.

This rearrangement joins TRBV11-2 to TRBJ2-3; 7 bases map to TRBD2. The ends lost 5 bases at V and 8 bases at J; junction bases unmatched: 7. This CDR3 region has 13 residues. Per germline, CDR1 SGHAT and CDR2 FQNNGV. CDR3 loop: CASSHVLAVTQYF. As DNA, the CDR3 is TGTGCCAGCAGCCATGTTCTAGCGGTTACGCAGTATTTT.

CDR3 residues: CASSQDKAIQYF. Written as DNA, the CDR3 is TGCGCCAGCAGCCAGGACAAGGCCATACAGTACTTC. The chain joins TRBV4-1 to TRBJ2-4, with TRBD1 as a possible D gene (5 bases). Germline CDR1 reads MGHRA; CDR2 reads YSYEKL. V lost 3 bases, J lost 13 bases, and 13 bases lay in between. The CDR3 contains 12 residues.

The chain couples TRBV29-1 to TRBJ1-1, with TRBD1 matching over 8 bases. CDR3 length equals 12 residues. Per germline, CDR1 SQVTM and CDR2 ANQGSEA. The ends lost 7 bases at V and 2 bases at J; junction bases unmatched: 3. DNA of the CDR3: TGCAGCGCTGACAGGGGCAACACTGAAGCTTTCTTT. Protein sequence: CSADRGNTEAFF. Variable domain in full (rest from reference TRBV29-1 and TRBJ1-1): SAVISQKPSRDICQRGTSLTIQCQVDSQVTMMFWYRQQPGQSLTLIATANQGSEATYESGFVIDKFPISRPNLTFSTLTVSNMSPEDSSIYLCSADRGNTEAFFGQGTRLTVV.

The chain joins TRBV19 to TRBJ1-1; D is unclear. The CDR3 is 17 residues long. The ends were cut back, 2 bases at V and 6 bases at J, with 22 bases in the middle. The germline CDR1 and CDR2 sequences are LNHDA and SQIVND (reference sequence). The CDR3 DNA sequence: TGTGCCAGTAGTATAACCGGGTCAGCTTCTCTACGAGCTGAAGCTTTCTTT. It yields the protein CASSITGSASLRAEAFF.

V gene TRBV15 combines with J gene TRBJ2-5; a weak D match, TRBD2 (7 bases). The germline V and J ends were trimmed by 1 base and 4 bases, with 19 bases remaining between them. Looked up from germline, CDR1 is LNHNV and CDR2 is YYDKDF (reference sequence). This CDR3 spans 17 amino acids. Here the CDR3 reads CATSRGETPGGGETQYF. CDR3 nucleotides: TGTGCCACCAGCAGAGGGGAGACGCCGGGGGGCGGAGAGACCCAGTACTTC.

This clone has a handful of counts. The genes are TRBV19 and TRBJ2-1; TRBD2 matches 7 bases. The CDR3 is 15 residues long. Losses at the gene ends were 3 bases for V and 2 bases for J; bases not matched to a gene: 4. Germline lookup yields CDR1 LNHDA and CDR2 SQIVND (reference sequence). CDR3: CASSISGWAYNEQFF. CDR3 nucleotide sequence: TGTGCCAGTAGTATTAGCGGGTGGGCCTACAATGAGCAGTTCTTC.